A selection of T cell receptor beta chains follows, all from one sample in a study of vaccination effects on CD4 cells after COVID-19. Their antigens are not known. Produced via immunoSEQ multiplex PCR; TCRdb's table is partial and in-frame only. The table has around 13,000 clones, over 65% seen once; the top ten hold about 25%. The specimen was CD4+ T cells from PBMCs cultured with HCoV-229E spike peptides, collected before COVID-19 vaccination. Every receptor here comes from a human donor who received a COVID-19 vaccine. Both conserved end residues are part of each CDR3. D genes are given only for firm matches. Expanded clones are given a class, and other clones once, few, many or no size at all.

V gene,CDR3 length,J gene,clone size,D gene,CDR3 protein,CDR3 DNA
TRBV29-1,12,TRBJ1-2,.,.,CSVGGFDYGYTF,TGCAGCGTTGGGGGATTCGACTATGGCTACACCTTC
TRBV3-1/TRBV3-2,13,TRBJ1-1,.,.,CASSQGRSTEAFF,TGTGCCAGCAGCCAGGGGAGGAGCACTGAAGCTTTCTTT
TRBV19,13,TRBJ1-5,.,.,CASSRGRDQPQHF,TGTGCCAGTAGTCGGGGGCGCGATCAGCCCCAGCATTTT
TRBV7-2,15,TRBJ1-2,.,.,CASSLGTPANYGYTF,TGTGCCAGCAGCTTAGGGACGCCGGCTAACTATGGCTACACCTTC
TRBV4-2,15,TRBJ2-1,few,TRBD2,CASSQDISGIERQFF,TGTGCCAGCAGCCAAGATATTAGCGGGATAGAGCGACAGTTCTTC
TRBV18,11,TRBJ2-3,.,.,CASSLEDTQYF,TGTGCCAGCTCACTGGAGGATACGCAGTATTTT
TRBV2,13,TRBJ1-1,.,.,CASGQGRTTEAFF,TGTGCCAGCGGTCAGGGGAGAACGACTGAAGCTTTCTTT
TRBV3-1/TRBV3-2,13,TRBJ1-2,.,.,CASNQGAGTGYTF,TGTGCCAGCAACCAAGGGGCAGGGACTGGCTACACCTTC
TRBV28,14,TRBJ2-2,.,TRBD1,CASSPDRGPGELFF,TGTGCCAGCAGTCCGGACAGGGGTCCGGGGGAGCTGTTTTTT
TRBV4-3,15,TRBJ2-5,.,TRBD2,CASSQGLAGQETQYF,TGCGCCAGCAGCCAAGGACTAGCGGGCCAAGAGACCCAGTACTTC
TRBV27,14,TRBJ2-5,.,.,CASSLFGRRETQYF,TGTGCCAGCAGTTTATTCGGCCGCCGGGAGACCCAGTACTTC
TRBV13,15,TRBJ2-7,.,TRBD2,CASSPRGLVHYEQYF,TGTGCCAGCAGCCCCAGGGGACTAGTTCACTACGAGCAGTACTTC
TRBV2,14,TRBJ2-1,.,TRBD1,CASSGGQGFNEQFF,TGTGCCAGCAGTGGGGGACAGGGTTTCAATGAGCAGTTCTTC
TRBV4-3,15,TRBJ2-1,.,.,CASSQGGSSYNEQFF,TGCGCCAGCAGCCAAGGAGGAAGCTCCTACAATGAGCAGTTCTTC
TRBV3-1/TRBV3-2,13,TRBJ1-1,.,.,CASSQVEGTEAFF,TGTGCCAGCAGCCAGGTTGAGGGAACTGAAGCTTTCTTT
TRBV5-1,13,TRBJ1-5,.,.,CASSWGADQPQHF,TGCGCCAGCAGTTGGGGGGCGGATCAGCCCCAGCATTTT
TRBV29-1,12,TRBJ1-1,.,TRBD1,CSVMTGVAEAFF,TGCAGCGTGATGACAGGGGTGGCTGAAGCTTTCTTT
TRBV30,15,TRBJ1-4,.,.,CAWSVQARDDEKLFF,TGTGCCTGGAGTGTACAGGCTAGGGATGATGAAAAACTGTTTTTT
TRBV18,15,TRBJ2-2,.,.,CASSPTLPPTGELFF,TGTGCCAGCTCACCTACCCTTCCGCCGACCGGGGAGCTGTTTTTT
TRBV7-3,14,TRBJ2-1,.,.,CASSKDGSYNEQFF,TGTGCCAGCAGCAAGGACGGGTCTTACAATGAGCAGTTCTTC
TRBV29-1,9,TRBJ1-2,.,TRBD1,CSVAPGGNF,TGCAGCGTCGCCCCAGGGGGGAACTTC
TRBV11-2,14,TRBJ1-2,few,.,CASSLEATVYGYTF,TGTGCCAGCAGCTTAGAGGCGACAGTTTATGGCTACACCTTC
TRBV9,16,TRBJ2-7,.,TRBD2,CASSISGGTATYEQYF,TGTGCCAGCAGCATTAGCGGGGGGACAGCGACCTACGAGCAGTACTTC